The clone carrying this T cell receptor beta chain was counted ten times or more. Its antigen is not known. Per the study methods: For papillary thyroid cancer, a distant-metastasis classifier was constructed from CDR3 differences observed across clinicopathological groups. TCRdb re-processed the PCR reads through MiXCR. TCRdb assigned the V and J calls; the authors' analysis was not used. The sample has 25,000 to 30,000 clones, roughly 15% seen once. Until they underwent thyroid surgery, no patient had received any treatment. J lost 4 bases, V lost 6 bases, and 10 bases had no gene match. This CDR3 has 15 amino acids. Looked up from germline, CDR1 is KGHSH and CDR2 is LQKENI. These data originate in a study of metastatic and nonmetastatic thyroid tumors. The overall study: Repertoires from malignant and benign thyroid patients were compared across blood and tumor or nodule tissue. Study findings and constraints: When malignant thyroid tumors were compared with benign nodules, TCR beta diversity was reportedly significantly higher in the malignant tumors. This held in both blood and tumor samples.

The sequence was obtained from a male donor with papillary thyroid cancer or a benign thyroid nodule (not recorded which). Some clones in this sample may be carry-over from other donors' samples. The sequencing sample was made of blood. The V call is TRBV18, the J call TRBJ2-7; the match to TRBD1 covers 9 bases. CDR3 DNA sequence: TGTGCCAGCTCGCCGGCCGGGACAGGGAATTACGAGCAGTACTTC. It encodes CASSPAGTGNYEQYF. The full variable domain, rest sourced from reference TRBV18 and TRBJ2-7, is NAGVMQNPRHLVRRRGQEARLRCSPMKGHSHVYWYRQLPEEGLKFMVYLQKENIIDESGMPKERFSAEFPKEGPSILRIQQVVRGDSAAYFCASSPAGTGNYEQYFGPGTRLTVT.